This TCR beta chain was recorded in a study of beta chain features in type 1 diabetes. The entirety of the isolated RNA underwent reverse transcription, so expressed TCRB transcripts were sequenced. TCRdb keeps only in-frame clones here, not all; method: immunoSEQ multiplex PCR. The table lists 430,000 or so clones, roughly 10% of them singletons, with around 0.05% in the top ten. This clone was detected ten times or more. The antigen is undetermined. By way of CD45RO/CCR7/CD25/CD127/CD95/CD27, the CD4+ regulatory, stem cell-like memory, central memory and naive cells were sorted. V was trimmed by 5 bases and J by 1 base, leaving 9 bases between them. In germline, CDR1 is SGHTA, CDR2 FQGNSA. The CDR3 is 14 amino acids. Notes on the study in general: More deletions and fewer insertions at VDJ junctions were seen in type 1 diabetes patients.

The genes are TRBV7-2 and TRBJ2-1; D ambiguous. Source material: naive CD4+ T cells from blood. The TCR comes from a young woman in good health. CDR3: CASSTIKSYNEQFF. Here the CDR3 DNA reads TGTGCCAGCAGCACAATAAAATCCTACAATGAGCAGTTCTTC.